A single sample is the source of the 25 T cell receptor beta chains below, sequenced in a study of OX40 agonist ivuxolimab in advanced cancers. Using immunoSEQ multiplex PCR, the repertoire was profiled, and TCRdb retains in-frame clones only, with some absent. The sample lists 65,000 to 80,000 clones, 65% to 90% occurring once. The material sequenced was CD4+ or CD8+ T cells sorted from blood, taken in a trial of the OX40 agonist ivuxolimab. These receptors were obtained from an adult with an advanced solid tumor such as melanoma, head and neck, liver or kidney cancer.

In nucleotides, the CDR3 is TGTGCCAGTAGTATCCCCAACTCTGGAAACACCATATATTTT. This encodes CASSIPNSGNTIYF. The chain has TRBV19 and TRBJ1-3; no definite D call. With 3 bases removed from V and 0 bases from J, the gap between germline ends came to 6 bases. The germline V gene encodes CDR1 LNHDA and CDR2 SQIVND (reference sequence). The CDR3 contains 14 residues.

This clone appeared a few times. J is TRBJ2-1 and V is TRBV5-4; weak D call: TRBD1 (6 bases). Trimming shortened V by 3 bases and J by 8 bases, and 15 bases separated the two germline ends. The CDR3 contains 14 residues. Germline CDR1 SGHNT, CDR2 YYREEE (reference sequence). The CDR3 DNA is TGTGCCAGCAGCTCCAGGGGAGCTCCTTATGAGCAGTTCTTC. Its translation is CASSSRGAPYEQFF.

The chain joins TRBV18 to TRBJ1-3, with D possibly being TRBD1 (6 bases). CDR1 is KGHSH, CDR2 LQKENI, per germline. The CDR3 spans 16 residues. V was trimmed by 1 base and J by 4 bases, leaving 14 bases between them. The CDR3 sequence: CASSPRQAPGGNTIYF. The CDR3 DNA is TGTGCCAGCTCACCACGACAGGCTCCGGGAGGAAACACCATATATTTT.

There are a few counts of this clone. The chain carries TRBV14 and TRBJ1-1, with a tentative D call TRBD1 (5 bases). Germline-derived CDR1 and CDR2 are SGHDN and FVKESK. Trimming took 8 bases from V and 11 from J, leaving 18 bases between them. The CDR3 spans 12 residues. The CDR3 nucleotides read TGTGCCAGCCCGAAGCGAGGGGAGGGTGCTTTCTTT. Translating it yields CASPKRGEGAFF.

CDR3 DNA sequence: TGTGCCAGCAGTGAAGGGGGTAGTGGCTACTATGGCTACACCTTC. Its protein is CASSEGGSGYYGYTF. The J gene is TRBJ1-2, the V gene TRBV6-1, with D unclear. Per the germline V gene, CDR1 is MNHNS and CDR2 is SASEGT. This CDR3 region has 15 residues. V was clipped by 1 base and J by 3 bases, with 12 bases between them.

The chain uses TRBV7-6 and TRBJ2-7; D not resolved. This CDR3 region has 11 residues. Germline V gene lookup returns CDR1 SGHVS and CDR2 FNYEAQ. V was cut by 5 bases and J by 7 bases, with 9 bases left in between. The CDR3 sequence: CASSPQDEQYF. The CDR3 DNA reads as TGTGCCAGCAGCCCCCAAGATGAGCAGTACTTC.

The V call is TRBV6-4, the J call TRBJ2-1, with TRBD2 matching over 11 bases. Germline values: CDR1 MRHNA, CDR2 SNTAGT. The length of the CDR3 is 16 residues. The trim removed 4 bases at V and 7 bases at J, leaving 9 bases unmatched. Here the CDR3 reads CASSAASGGLSNEQFF. The CDR3, as DNA: TGTGCCAGCAGTGCTGCTAGCGGGGGGCTGAGTAATGAGCAGTTCTTC.

The chain employs TRBV19 and TRBJ2-7, with D tentatively TRBD2 (6 bases). Trimming took off 8 bases at V and 7 bases at J, with 21 bases between the two ends. The CDR3 is 14 residues long. Germline values: CDR1 LNHDA, CDR2 SQIVND (reference sequence). The CDR3 nucleotides are TGTGCCAGTTCTTCCTCGGGGGAAGTGTGGGAGCAGTACTTC. Protein sequence: CASSSSGEVWEQYF.

The chain carries TRBV18 and TRBJ2-5; tentative D call: TRBD1 (6 bases). The CDR3 totals 13 residues. Between the trimmed V and J ends, which lost 2 bases and 9 bases, there was a span of 13 bases. Germline CDR1 and CDR2: KGHSH and LQKENI. In DNA, the CDR3 is TGTGCCAGCTCACCAACAGGGAACAGGGCCCAGTACTTC. Protein: CASSPTGNRAQYF. Full variable domain (rest looked up from reference TRBV18 and TRBJ2-5): NAGVMQNPRHLVRRRGQEARLRCSPMKGHSHVYWYRQLPEEGLKFMVYLQKENIIDESGMPKERFSAEFPKEGPSILRIQQVVRGDSAAYFCASSPTGNRAQYFGPGTRLLVL.

The chain joins TRBV20-1 to TRBJ1-6, with D possibly matching TRBD1 (5 bases). The germline CDR1 and CDR2 sequences are DFQATT and SNEGSKA (reference sequence). The CDR3 covers 11 residues. V was trimmed by 4 bases and J by 9 bases, leaving 7 bases between them. CDR3 region: CSANQGSPLHF. CDR3 nucleotide sequence: TGCAGTGCTAATCAGGGTTCACCCCTCCACTTT.

About this clone: Germline and junction disagree at one end, which may indicate a read error. The chain has TRBV15 and TRBJ2-1; D possibly uses TRBD1 or TRBD2 (5 bases each). The CDR3 length is 12 residues. Germline assignment: CDR1 LNHNV and CDR2 YYDKDF (reference sequence). The CDR3 reads CATSRDWGTWIF. The CDR3 DNA reads as TGTGCCACCAGCAGAGATTGGGGGACGTGGATCTTC.

The chain recombines TRBV9 with TRBJ2-2, with TRBD2 identical over 9 bases. The trim removed 4 bases at V and 4 bases at J, leaving 5 bases unmatched. This CDR3 is 15 amino acids long. CDR1 is SGDLS, CDR2 YYNGEE, per germline. The CDR3 loop is CASSSGLAGTGELFF. The CDR3 DNA sequence: TGTGCCAGCAGCTCGGGACTAGCAGGCACCGGGGAGCTGTTTTTT.

The rearrangement joins TRBV6-1 to TRBJ1-5; no definite D call. CDR3 length: 13 residues. The germline CDR1 and CDR2 sequences are MNHNS and SASEGT. Trimming pared 6 bases from V and 5 bases from J, leaving 11 bases between. DNA of the CDR3: TGTGCCAGCAGCACCCCGTATTATCAGCCCCAGCATTTT. Translating it yields CASSTPYYQPQHF.

This clone was picked up one time. The chain joins TRBV7-2 to TRBJ2-3, with no clear D. Germline lookup yields CDR1 SGHTA and CDR2 FQGNSA. Trimming removed 3 bases from V and 3 bases from J, with 10 bases in between. The CDR3 loop spans 14 amino acids. The CDR3, as DNA: TGTGCCAGCAGCTTCGAAGGTGGTACAGATACGCAGTATTTT. It is translated as CASSFEGGTDTQYF.

The chain joins TRBV9 to TRBJ2-5; D possibly corresponds to TRBD1 (6 bases). Germline V gives CDR1 SGDLS, CDR2 YYNGEE. CDR3 length equals 16 residues. The ends were cut back, 0 bases at V and 2 bases at J, with 14 bases in the middle. CDR3 nucleotides: TGTGCCAGCAGCGTAGGGAACAGGGTACGGCAAGAGACCCAGTACTTC. Its translation: CASSVGNRVRQETQYF.

The chain has TRBV4-1 and TRBJ1-4; 8 nucleotides align to TRBD1. This CDR3 spans 15 amino acids. Germline V lookup: CDR1 MGHRA, CDR2 YSYEKL. Germline trimming cut 2 bases from V and 7 bases from J; bases unmatched to any gene: 6. The CDR3 DNA sequence: TGCGCCAGCAGCCAATTTCGGGACAGGAGTGAAAAACTGTTTTTT. Translated, it gives CASSQFRDRSEKLFF.

The rearrangement joins TRBV6-4 to TRBJ1-1; 10 bases are a match to TRBD1. This CDR3 comprises 17 residues. Germline CDR1 MRHNA, CDR2 SNTAGT. After removal of 7 bases from V and 3 bases from J, the junction contained 14 bases not matched to a gene. CDR3: CASIYRDRGREDTEAFF. The CDR3 DNA is TGTGCCAGCATATACCGGGACAGGGGCCGGGAGGACACTGAAGCTTTCTTT.

The rearrangement links TRBV7-9 to TRBJ1-1; no firm D call. The V end lost 8 bases, the J end lost 8 bases, and 15 bases lay between the germline ends. CDR3 size: 12 residues. Germline CDR1 and CDR2: SEHNR and FQNEAQ (reference sequence). Here the CDR3 DNA reads TGTGCCAGCGGGCCGCGGGTCACGGAAGCTTTCTTT. It yields the protein CASGPRVTEAFF. Drawing the rest from reference TRBV7-9 and TRBJ1-1, the complete variable domain is DTGVSQNPRHKITKRGQNVTFRCDPISEHNRLYWYRQTLGQGPEFLTYFQNEAQLEKSRLLSDRFSAERPKGSFSTLEIQRTEQGDSAMYLCASGPRVTEAFFGQGTRLTVV.

The rearrangement links TRBV18 to TRBJ1-2, with D maybe TRBD1 (5 bases). Germline-derived CDR1 and CDR2 are KGHSH and LQKENI. The germline V and J ends were trimmed by 3 bases and 2 bases, with 16 bases remaining between them. The CDR3 has 16 amino acids. CDR3 loop: CASSPRPGDQNYGYTF. The CDR3 nucleotides are TGTGCCAGCTCACCCCGCCCGGGGGACCAAAACTATGGCTACACCTTC.

The chain recombines TRBV9 with TRBJ2-2; D is unresolved. The V and J ends lost 2 bases and 1 base respectively, with 9 bases between them. The length of the CDR3 is 15 residues. Germline V gene sequence: CDR1 SGDLS, CDR2 YYNGEE. The CDR3 bases are TGTGCCAGCAGCGTGGATCCAAAGAACACCGGGGAGCTGTTTTTT. Protein: CASSVDPKNTGELFF. Filled out from reference TRBV9 and TRBJ2-2, the complete variable domain reads DSGVTQTPKHLITATGQRVTLRCSPRSGDLSVYWYQQSLDQGLQFLIQYYNGEERAKGNILERFSAQQFPDLHSELNLSSLELGDSALYFCASSVDPKNTGELFFGEGSRLTVL.

J is TRBJ2-2 and V is TRBV28, with D perhaps given as TRBD1 or TRBD2 (5 bases each). Trimming took 6 bases from V and 2 from J, leaving 16 bases between them. This CDR3 has 16 residues. Per the germline V gene, CDR1 is MDHEN and CDR2 is SYDVKM. This CDR3 is CASRGARVTNTGELFF. The CDR3 coding sequence is TGTGCCAGCAGAGGGGCGCGGGTAACTAACACCGGGGAGCTGTTTTTT. Variable domain in full (rest from reference TRBV28 and TRBJ2-2): DVKVTQSSRYLVKRTGEKVFLECVQDMDHENMFWYRQDPGLGLRLIYFSYDVKMKEKGDIPEGYSVSREKKERFSLILESASTNQTSMYLCASRGARVTNTGELFFGEGSRLTVL.

The chain carries TRBV30 and TRBJ1-5; possibly TRBD1 for D (6 bases). The germline CDR1 and CDR2 sequences are GTSNPN and SVGIG (reference sequence). V gave up 2 bases and J gave up 3 bases, with 11 bases separating them. The CDR3 is made up of 14 amino acids. The CDR3: CAWSHGGPNQPQHF. CDR3 DNA sequence: TGTGCCTGGAGTCATGGGGGCCCCAATCAGCCCCAGCATTTT.

V gene TRBV10-1 combines with J gene TRBJ1-1; D gene uncertain. The CDR3 spans 14 residues. CDR1 is WNHNN and CDR2 is SYGVQD in the germline V gene (reference sequence). With 9 bases removed from V and 1 base from J, the gap between germline ends came to 15 bases. The CDR3 sequence is CARIPGVQNTEAFF. DNA of the CDR3: TGCGCCAGGATCCCCGGGGTCCAGAACACTGAAGCTTTCTTT.

This sequence joins TRBV7-4 and TRBJ2-7; the D gene is possibly TRBD1 (8 bases). With 1 base removed from V and 12 bases from J, the gap between germline ends came to 28 bases. This CDR3 is built from 17 residues. Germline assignment: CDR1 SGHVT and CDR2 SQSDAQ. This CDR3 is CASSLVWEGTGPTARYF. In nucleotides, the CDR3 is TGTGCCAGCAGCTTAGTTTGGGAGGGGACAGGACCCACCGCACGGTACTTC. Drawing the rest from reference TRBV7-4 and TRBJ2-7, the complete variable domain is GAGVSQSPRYKVAKRGRDVALRCDSISGHVTLYWYRQTLGQGSEVLTYSQSDAQRDKSGRPSGRFSAERPERSVSTLKIQRTEQGDSAVYLCASSLVWEGTGPTARYFGPGTRLTVT.

The rearrangement uses TRBV12-2 and TRBJ1-3; the table gives TRBD1 as D, unverified against the DNA. TRBV12-2 is a known pseudogene. CDR3 size: 14 residues. Here the CDR3 reads CASRWTASGNTIYF. The CDR3 nucleotides read TGTGCAAGTCGCTGGACAGCCTCTGGAAACACCATATATTTT.